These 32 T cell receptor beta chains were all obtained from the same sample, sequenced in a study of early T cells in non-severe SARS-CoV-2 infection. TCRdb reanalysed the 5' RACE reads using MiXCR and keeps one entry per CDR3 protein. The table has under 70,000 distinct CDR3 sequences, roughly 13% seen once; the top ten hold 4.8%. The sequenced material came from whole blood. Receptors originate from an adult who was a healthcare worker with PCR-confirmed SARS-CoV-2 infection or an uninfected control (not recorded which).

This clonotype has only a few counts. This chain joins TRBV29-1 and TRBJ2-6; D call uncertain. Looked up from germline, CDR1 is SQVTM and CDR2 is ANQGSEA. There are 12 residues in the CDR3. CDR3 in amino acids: CGVDSGANVLTF. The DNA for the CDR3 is TGCGGGGTGGACTCTGGGGCCAACGTCCTGACTTTC.

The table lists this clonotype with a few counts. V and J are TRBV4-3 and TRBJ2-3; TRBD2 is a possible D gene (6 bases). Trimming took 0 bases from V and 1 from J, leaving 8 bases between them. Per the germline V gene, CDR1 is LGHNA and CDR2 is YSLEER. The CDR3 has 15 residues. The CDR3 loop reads CASSQDPGGTDTQYF. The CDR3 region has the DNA TGCGCCAGCAGCCAAGATCCGGGGGGCACAGATACGCAGTATTTT.

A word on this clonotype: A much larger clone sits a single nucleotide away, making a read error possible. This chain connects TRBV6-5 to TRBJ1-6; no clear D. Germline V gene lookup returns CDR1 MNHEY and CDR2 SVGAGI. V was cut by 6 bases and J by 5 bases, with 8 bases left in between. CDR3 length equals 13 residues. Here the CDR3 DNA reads TGTGCCAGCAGGGCCCCGAATAATTCACCCCTCCACTTT. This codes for CASRAPNNSPLHF.

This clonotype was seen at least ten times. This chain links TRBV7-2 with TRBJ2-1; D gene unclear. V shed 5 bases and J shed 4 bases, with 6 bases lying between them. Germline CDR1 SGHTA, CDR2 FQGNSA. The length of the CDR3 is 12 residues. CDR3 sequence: CASSIPYNEQFF. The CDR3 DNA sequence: TGTGCCAGCAGCATACCTTACAATGAGCAGTTCTTC.

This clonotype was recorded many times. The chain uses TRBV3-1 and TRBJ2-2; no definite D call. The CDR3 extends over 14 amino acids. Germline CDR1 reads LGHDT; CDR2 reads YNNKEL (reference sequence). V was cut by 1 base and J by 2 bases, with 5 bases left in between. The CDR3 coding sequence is TGTGCCAGCAGCCAAGGGACCAACACCGGGGAGCTGTTTTTT. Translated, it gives CASSQGTNTGELFF.

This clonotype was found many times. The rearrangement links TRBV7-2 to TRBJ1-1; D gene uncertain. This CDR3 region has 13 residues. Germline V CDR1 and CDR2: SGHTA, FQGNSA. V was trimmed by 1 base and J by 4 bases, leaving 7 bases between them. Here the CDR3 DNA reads TGTGCCAGCAGCTTAGAGGTGGTCACTGAAGCTTTCTTT. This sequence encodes CASSLEVVTEAFF.

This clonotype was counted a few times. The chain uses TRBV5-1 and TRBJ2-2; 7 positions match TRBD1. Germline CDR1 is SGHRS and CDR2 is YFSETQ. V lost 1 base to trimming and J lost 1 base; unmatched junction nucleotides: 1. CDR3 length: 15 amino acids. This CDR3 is CASSLRQGNTGELFF. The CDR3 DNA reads TGCGCCAGCAGCTTGCGACAGGGGAACACCGGGGAGCTGTTTTTT. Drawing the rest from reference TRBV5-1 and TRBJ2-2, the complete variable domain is KAGVTQTPRYLIKTRGQQVTLSCSPISGHRSVSWYQQTPGQGLQFLFEYFSETQRNKGNFPGRFSGRQFSNSRSEMNVSTLELGDSALYLCASSLRQGNTGELFFGEGSRLTVL.

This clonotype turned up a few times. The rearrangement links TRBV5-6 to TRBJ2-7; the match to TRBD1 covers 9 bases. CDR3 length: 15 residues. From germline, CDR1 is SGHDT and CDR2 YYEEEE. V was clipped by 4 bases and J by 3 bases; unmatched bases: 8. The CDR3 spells CASSEDRGAIYEQYF. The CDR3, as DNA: TGTGCCAGCAGCGAAGACAGGGGGGCGATCTACGAGCAGTACTTC.

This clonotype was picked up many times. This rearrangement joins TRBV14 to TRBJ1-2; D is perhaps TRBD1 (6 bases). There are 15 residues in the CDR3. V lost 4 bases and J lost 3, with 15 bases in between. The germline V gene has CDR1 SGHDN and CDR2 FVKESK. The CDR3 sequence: CASSPGPGVHYGYTF. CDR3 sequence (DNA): TGTGCCAGCAGCCCCGGGCCAGGGGTGCACTATGGCTACACCTTC.

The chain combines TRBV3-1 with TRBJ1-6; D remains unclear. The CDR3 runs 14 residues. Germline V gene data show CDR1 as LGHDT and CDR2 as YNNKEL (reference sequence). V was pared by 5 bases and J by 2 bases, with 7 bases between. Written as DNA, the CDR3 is TGTGCCAGCAGCTCCGGGACCTATAATTCACCCCTCCACTTT. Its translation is CASSSGTYNSPLHF.

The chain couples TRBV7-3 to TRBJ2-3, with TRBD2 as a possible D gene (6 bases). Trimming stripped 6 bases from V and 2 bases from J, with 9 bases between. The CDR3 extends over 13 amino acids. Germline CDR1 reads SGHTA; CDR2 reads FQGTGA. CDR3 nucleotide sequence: TGTGCCAGCAGTAGGGACTCCACAGATACGCAGTATTTT. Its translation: CASSRDSTDTQYF. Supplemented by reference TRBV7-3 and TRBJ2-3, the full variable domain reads GAGVSQTPSNKVTEKGKYVELRCDPISGHTALYWYRQSLGQGPEFLIYFQGTGAADDSGLPNDRFFAVRPEGSVSTLKIQRTERGDSAVYLCASSRDSTDTQYFGPGTRLTVL.

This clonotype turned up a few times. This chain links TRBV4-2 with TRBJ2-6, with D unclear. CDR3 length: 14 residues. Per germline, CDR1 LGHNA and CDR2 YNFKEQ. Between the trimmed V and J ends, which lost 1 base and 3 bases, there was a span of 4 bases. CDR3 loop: CASSQAYGANVLTF. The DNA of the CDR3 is TGTGCCAGCAGCCAAGCTTATGGGGCCAACGTCCTGACTTTC.

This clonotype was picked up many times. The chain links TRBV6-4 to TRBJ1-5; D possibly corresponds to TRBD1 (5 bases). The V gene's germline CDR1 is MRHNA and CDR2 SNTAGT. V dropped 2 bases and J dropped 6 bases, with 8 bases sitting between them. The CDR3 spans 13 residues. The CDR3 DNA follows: TGTGCCAGCAGTGACAGGGACGGTCAGCCCCAGCATTTT. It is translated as CASSDRDGQPQHF.

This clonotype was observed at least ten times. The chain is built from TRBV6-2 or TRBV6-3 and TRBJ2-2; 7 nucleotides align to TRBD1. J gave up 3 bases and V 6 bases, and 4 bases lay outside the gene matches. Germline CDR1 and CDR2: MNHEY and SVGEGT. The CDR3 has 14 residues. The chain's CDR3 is CASREQGDTGELFF. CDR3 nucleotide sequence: TGTGCCAGCAGAGAGCAGGGGGACACCGGGGAGCTGTTTTTT.

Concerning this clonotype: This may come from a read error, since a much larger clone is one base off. The CDR3, as DNA: TGTGCCAGCAGCCAAGCGGGACAGTCCTACAATAAGCAGTTCTTC. This codes for CASSQAGQSYNKQFF. The genes are TRBV7-2 and TRBJ2-1; the D gene could be TRBD1 or TRBD2 (7 bases each). The CDR3 is made up of 15 amino acids. Per germline, CDR1 SGHTA and CDR2 FQGNSA.

The CDR3 protein is CASRTTGSPYEQYF. CDR3 DNA: TGTGCCAGCAGAACGACAGGGTCGCCCTACGAGCAGTACTTC. The chain uses TRBV11-2 and TRBJ2-7, with 7 nucleotides matching TRBD1. Trimming took 6 bases from V and 2 from J; bases not matched to a gene: 7. The CDR3 extends over 14 amino acids. The V gene's germline CDR1 is SGHAT and CDR2 FQNNGV. The full variable domain, completed using reference TRBV11-2 and TRBJ2-7, is EAGVAQSPRYKIIEKRQSVAFWCNPISGHATLYWYQQILGQGPKLLIQFQNNGVVDDSQLPKDRFSAERLKGVDSTLKIQPAKLEDSAVYLCASRTTGSPYEQYFGPGTRLTVT.

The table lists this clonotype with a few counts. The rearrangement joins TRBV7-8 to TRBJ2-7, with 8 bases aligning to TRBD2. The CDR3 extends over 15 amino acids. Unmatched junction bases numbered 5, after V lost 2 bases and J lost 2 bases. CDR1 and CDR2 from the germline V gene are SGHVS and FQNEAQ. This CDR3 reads CASSLTTSEAYEQYF. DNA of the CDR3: TGTGCCAGCAGCTTAACGACTAGCGAGGCCTACGAGCAGTACTTC.

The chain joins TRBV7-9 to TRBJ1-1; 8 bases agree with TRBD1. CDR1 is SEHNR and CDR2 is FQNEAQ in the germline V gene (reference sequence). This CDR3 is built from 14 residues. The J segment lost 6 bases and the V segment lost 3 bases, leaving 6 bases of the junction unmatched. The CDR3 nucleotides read TGTGCCAGCAGCTTCGAGACAGGGGTGGCTGAAGCTTTCTTT. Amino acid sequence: CASSFETGVAEAFF.

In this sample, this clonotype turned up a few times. The CDR3 sequence is CASVGSYNEQFF. In DNA, the CDR3 is TGCGCCAGCGTCGGGAGCTACAATGAGCAGTTCTTC. J is TRBJ2-1 and V is TRBV5-1; the D gene is possibly TRBD2 (6 bases). Germline V gene lookup returns CDR1 SGHRS and CDR2 YFSETQ. The germline V and J ends were trimmed by 7 bases and 3 bases, with 8 bases remaining between them. This CDR3 region has 12 residues.

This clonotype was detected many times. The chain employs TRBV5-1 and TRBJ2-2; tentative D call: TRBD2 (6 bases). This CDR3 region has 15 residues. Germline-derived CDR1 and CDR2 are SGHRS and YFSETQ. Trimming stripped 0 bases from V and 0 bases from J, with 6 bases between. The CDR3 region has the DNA TGCGCCAGCAGCTTGGGCGGGACGAACACCGGGGAGCTGTTTTTT. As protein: CASSLGGTNTGELFF. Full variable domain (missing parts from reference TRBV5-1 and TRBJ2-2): KAGVTQTPRYLIKTRGQQVTLSCSPISGHRSVSWYQQTPGQGLQFLFEYFSETQRNKGNFPGRFSGRQFSNSRSEMNVSTLELGDSALYLCASSLGGTNTGELFFGEGSRLTVL.

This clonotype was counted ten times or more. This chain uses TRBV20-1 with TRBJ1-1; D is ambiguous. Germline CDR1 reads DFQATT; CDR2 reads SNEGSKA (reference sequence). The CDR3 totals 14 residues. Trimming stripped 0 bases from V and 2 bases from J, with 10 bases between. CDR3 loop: CSARESSGNTEAFF. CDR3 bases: TGCAGTGCTAGAGAGTCCTCGGGAAACACTGAAGCTTTCTTT.

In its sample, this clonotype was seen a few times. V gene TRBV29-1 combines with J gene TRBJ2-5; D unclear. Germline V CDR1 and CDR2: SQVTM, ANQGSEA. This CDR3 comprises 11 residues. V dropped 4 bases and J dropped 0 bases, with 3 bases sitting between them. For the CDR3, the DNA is TGCAGCGTTGTTTACCAAGAGACCCAGTACTTC. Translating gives CSVVYQETQYF.

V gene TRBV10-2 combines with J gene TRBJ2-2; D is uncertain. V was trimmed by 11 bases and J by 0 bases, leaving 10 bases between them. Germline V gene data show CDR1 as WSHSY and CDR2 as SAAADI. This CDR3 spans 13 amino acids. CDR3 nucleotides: TGCGCCGGGTCGGCAGCGAACACCGGGGAGCTGTTTTTT. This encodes CAGSAANTGELFF.

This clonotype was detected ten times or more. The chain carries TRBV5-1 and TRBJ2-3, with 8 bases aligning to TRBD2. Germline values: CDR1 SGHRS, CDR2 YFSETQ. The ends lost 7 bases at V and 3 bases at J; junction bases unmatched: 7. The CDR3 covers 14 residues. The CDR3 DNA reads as TGCGCCAGCTCGGCGGGGGGATCGACAGATACGCAGTATTTT. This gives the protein CASSAGGSTDTQYF. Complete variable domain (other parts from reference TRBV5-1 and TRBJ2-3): KAGVTQTPRYLIKTRGQQVTLSCSPISGHRSVSWYQQTPGQGLQFLFEYFSETQRNKGNFPGRFSGRQFSNSRSEMNVSTLELGDSALYLCASSAGGSTDTQYFGPGTRLTVL.

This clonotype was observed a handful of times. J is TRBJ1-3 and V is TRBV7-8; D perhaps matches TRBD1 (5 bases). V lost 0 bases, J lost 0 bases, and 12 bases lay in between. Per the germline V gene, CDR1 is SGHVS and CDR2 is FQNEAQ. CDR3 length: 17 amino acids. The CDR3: CASSLAWDEGSGNTIYF. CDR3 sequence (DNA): TGTGCCAGCAGCTTAGCCTGGGACGAAGGCTCTGGAAACACCATATATTTT. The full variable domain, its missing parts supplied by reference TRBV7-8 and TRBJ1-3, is GAGVSQSPRYKVAKRGQDVALRCDPISGHVSLFWYQQALGQGPEFLTYFQNEAQLDKSGLPSDRFFAERPEGSVSTLKIQRTQQEDSAVYLCASSLAWDEGSGNTIYFGEGSWLTVV.

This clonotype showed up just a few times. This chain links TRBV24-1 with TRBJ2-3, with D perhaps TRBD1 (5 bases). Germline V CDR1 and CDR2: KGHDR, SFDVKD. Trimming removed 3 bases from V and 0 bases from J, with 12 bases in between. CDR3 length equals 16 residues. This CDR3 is CATSDGAPGSTDTQYF. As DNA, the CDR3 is TGTGCCACCAGTGATGGGGCGCCAGGGAGCACAGATACGCAGTATTTT.

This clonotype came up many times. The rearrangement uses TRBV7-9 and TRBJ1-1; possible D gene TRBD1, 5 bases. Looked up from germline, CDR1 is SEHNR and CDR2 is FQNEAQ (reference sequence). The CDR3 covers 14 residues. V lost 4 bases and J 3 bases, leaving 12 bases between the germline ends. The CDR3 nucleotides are TGTGCCAGCAGCTCAAGGGGACGAGACACTGAAGCTTTCTTT. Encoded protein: CASSSRGRDTEAFF.

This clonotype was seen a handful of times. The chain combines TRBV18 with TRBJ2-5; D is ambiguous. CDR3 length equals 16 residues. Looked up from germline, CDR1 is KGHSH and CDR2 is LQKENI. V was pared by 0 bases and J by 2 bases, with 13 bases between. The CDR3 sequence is CASSPPNFALQETQYF. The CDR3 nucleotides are TGTGCCAGCTCACCACCTAATTTCGCCCTTCAAGAGACCCAGTACTTC.

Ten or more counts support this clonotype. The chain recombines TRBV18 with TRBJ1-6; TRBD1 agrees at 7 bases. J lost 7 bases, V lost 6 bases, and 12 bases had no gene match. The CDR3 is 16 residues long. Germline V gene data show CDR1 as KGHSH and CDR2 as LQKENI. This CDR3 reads CASSRERQGGNSPLHF. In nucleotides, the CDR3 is TGTGCCAGCTCTCGGGAGAGACAGGGTGGAAATTCACCCCTCCACTTT.

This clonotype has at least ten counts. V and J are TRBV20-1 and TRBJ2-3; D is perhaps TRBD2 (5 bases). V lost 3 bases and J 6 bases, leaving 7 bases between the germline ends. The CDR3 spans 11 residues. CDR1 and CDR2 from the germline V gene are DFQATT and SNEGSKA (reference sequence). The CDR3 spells CSASGGDTQYF. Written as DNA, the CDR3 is TGCAGTGCTAGCGGCGGGGATACGCAGTATTTT.

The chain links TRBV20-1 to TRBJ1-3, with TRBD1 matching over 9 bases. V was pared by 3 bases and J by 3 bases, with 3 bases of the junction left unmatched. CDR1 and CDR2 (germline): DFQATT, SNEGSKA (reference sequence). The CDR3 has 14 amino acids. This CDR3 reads CSASGTGFGNTIYF. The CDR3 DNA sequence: TGCAGTGCTAGCGGGACAGGGTTTGGAAACACCATATATTTT.

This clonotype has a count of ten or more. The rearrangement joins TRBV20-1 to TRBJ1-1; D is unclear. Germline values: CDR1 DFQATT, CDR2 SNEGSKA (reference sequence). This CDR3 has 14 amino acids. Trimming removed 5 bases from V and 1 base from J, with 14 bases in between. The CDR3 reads CSAPQIGGNTEAFF. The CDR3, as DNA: TGCAGTGCTCCCCAGATCGGAGGGAACACTGAAGCTTTCTTT.